Sequencing of this T cell receptor (beta chain) was carried out in a study of blood T cell repertoires in COVID-19. Study-level background: Sources were T cells, B-cell-depleted T cells, or PBMCs; the material itself was cDNA or gDNA.

Original data processing: How many nucleated cells were present was estimated from reference gene primer amplification. The method was immunoSEQ multiplex PCR; TCRdb's version includes in-frame clones alone and lacks a portion of them. V and J calls and clone size are given by that table; D and trimming were obtained from the DNA. The sample shows more than 45,000 clones, roughly 87% of them seen only once. The CDR3 consists of 14 residues. Germline values: CDR1 SGHVS, CDR2 FNYEAQ. The J segment lost 13 bases and the V segment lost 1 base, leaving 8 bases of the junction unmatched. Sequencing used peripheral blood. The receptor comes from a human donor with active COVID-19. The donor label of this sample is uncertain. V gene TRBV7-6 combines with J gene TRBJ1-5; 9 bases map to TRBD1. CDR3 in DNA: TGTGCCAGCAGCTTAGATTCGACAGGGGGGCCTCAGCATTTT. Protein: CASSLDSTGGPQHF.